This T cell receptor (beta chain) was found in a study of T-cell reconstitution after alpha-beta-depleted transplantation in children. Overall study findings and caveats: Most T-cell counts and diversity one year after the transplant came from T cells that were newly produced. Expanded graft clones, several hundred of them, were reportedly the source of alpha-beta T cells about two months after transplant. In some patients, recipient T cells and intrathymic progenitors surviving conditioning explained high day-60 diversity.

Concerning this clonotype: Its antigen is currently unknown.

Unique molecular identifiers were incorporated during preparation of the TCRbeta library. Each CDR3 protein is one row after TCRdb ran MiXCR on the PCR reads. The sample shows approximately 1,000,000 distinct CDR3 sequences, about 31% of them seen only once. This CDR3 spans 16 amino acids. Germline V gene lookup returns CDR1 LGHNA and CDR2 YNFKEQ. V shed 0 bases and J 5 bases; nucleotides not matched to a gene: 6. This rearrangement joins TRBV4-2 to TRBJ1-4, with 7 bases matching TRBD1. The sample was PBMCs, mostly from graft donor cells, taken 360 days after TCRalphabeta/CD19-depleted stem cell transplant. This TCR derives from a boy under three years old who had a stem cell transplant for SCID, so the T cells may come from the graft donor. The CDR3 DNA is TGTGCCAGCAGCCAAGATATCGGACAGGAAAATGAAAAACTGTTTTTT. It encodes CASSQDIGQENEKLFF.